The 27 T cell receptor beta chains given below trace back to one sample, sequenced in a study of memory CD4+ T cells and cytomegalovirus serostatus. Single viable CD3+CD4+CD8-CD45RO+ cells were sorted as the memory CD4+ T cells. Profiled with immunoSEQ multiplex PCR; TCRdb holds only in-frame clones, not every one. The sample has over 40,000 clones, around 72% seen once. Sequencing was done on a sample of memory CD4+ T cells from blood. The receptors were sampled from an adult in good health and CMV-seronegative.

V is TRBV27 and J is TRBJ1-4; D remains ambiguous. CDR1 and CDR2 from the germline V gene are MNHEY and SMNVEV (reference sequence). The CDR3 covers 14 residues. Trimming removed 6 bases from V and 9 bases from J, with 17 bases in between. The CDR3 here is CASSPRGEVKKLFF. The CDR3 DNA reads TGTGCCAGCAGCCCTCGGGGTGAGGTAAAAAAACTGTTTTTT. Drawing the rest from reference TRBV27 and TRBJ1-4, the complete variable domain is EAQVTQNPRYLITVTGKKLTVTCSQNMNHEYMSWYRQDPGLGLRQIYYSMNVEVTDKGDVPEGYKVSRKEKRNFPLILESPSPNQTSLYFCASSPRGEVKKLFFGSGTQLSVL.

This clone occurred a few times. V is TRBV9 and J is TRBJ1-6; D is unresolved. In germline, CDR1 is SGDLS, CDR2 YYNGEE. Trimming pared 0 bases from V and 6 bases from J, leaving 10 bases between. The CDR3 sequence is 15 residues long. This chain's CDR3 is CASSVELSGNSPLHF. Here the CDR3 DNA reads TGTGCCAGCAGCGTAGAACTATCGGGTAATTCACCCCTCCACTTT. Using reference TRBV9 and TRBJ1-6 for the parts outside the CDR3, the full variable domain is DSGVTQTPKHLITATGQRVTLRCSPRSGDLSVYWYQQSLDQGLQFLIQYYNGEERAKGNILERFSAQQFPDLHSELNLSSLELGDSALYFCASSVELSGNSPLHFGNGTRLTVT.

CDR3 amino acids: CASSEEDTRTDTQYF. In nucleotides, the CDR3 is TGTGCCAGCAGTGAAGAGGACACCCGCACAGATACGCAGTATTTT. V and J are TRBV2 and TRBJ2-3; TRBD1 is a possible D gene (5 bases). Trimming shortened V by 1 base and J by 1 base, and 9 bases separated the two germline ends. CDR3 length: 15 amino acids. The germline CDR1 and CDR2 sequences are SNHLY and FYNNEI.

The chain carries TRBV7-9 and TRBJ1-2, with D tentatively TRBD1 (5 bases). There are 12 residues in the CDR3. The V gene lost 2 bases and the J gene lost 9 bases, with 10 bases spanning the gap. The germline gives CDR1 SEHNR, CDR2 FQNEAQ (reference sequence). The CDR3, as DNA: TGTGCCAGCAGCTTAACGGGGACCAGCTACACCTTC. Translation gives CASSLTGTSYTF.

The gene calls are TRBV30 and TRBJ2-7; D is unresolved. CDR1 and CDR2 (germline): GTSNPN, SVGIG (reference sequence). V was cut by 8 bases and J by 0 bases, with 11 bases left in between. The CDR3 is made up of 12 amino acids. The CDR3 region has the DNA TGTGCCCAAGAAGGATTCTCCTACGAGCAGTACTTC. Encoded protein: CAQEGFSYEQYF.

This clone was found a few times. The chain employs TRBV5-1 and TRBJ1-6; D is unclear. CDR1 SGHRS and CDR2 YFSETQ come from the germline V gene. The CDR3 is made up of 15 amino acids. Trimming pared 4 bases from V and 2 bases from J, leaving 10 bases between. The CDR3 spells CASSPTPAYNSPLHF. Written as DNA, the CDR3 is TGCGCCAGCAGCCCTACACCAGCCTATAATTCACCCCTCCACTTT.

Only one count was recorded for this clone. The CDR3, as DNA: TGTGCCAGCAGCTTGGGGAACTACAATGAGCAGTTCTTC. This codes for CASSLGNYNEQFF. The chain carries TRBV7-9 and TRBJ2-1; no clear D gene. The germline V and J ends were trimmed by 3 bases and 3 bases, with 6 bases remaining between them. CDR3 length: 13 residues. Germline CDR1 SEHNR, CDR2 FQNEAQ (reference sequence). The whole variable domain, remainder taken from reference TRBV7-9 and TRBJ2-1, is DTGVSQNPRHKITKRGQNVTFRCDPISEHNRLYWYRQTLGQGPEFLTYFQNEAQLEKSRLLSDRFSAERPKGSFSTLEIQRTEQGDSAMYLCASSLGNYNEQFFGPGTRLTVL.

This clone was seen a few times. The chain couples TRBV12-5 to TRBJ2-7; 11 nucleotides match TRBD2. Germline loops: CDR1 LGHNT, CDR2 FRNRAP. The V gene end was trimmed by 3 bases and the J gene end by 0 bases; junction bases not matched to a gene: 10. The CDR3 runs to 18 residues. As DNA, the CDR3 is TGTGCTAGTGGTTTTACAGTTCCGGGACTAGCGGACTCCTACGAGCAGTACTTC. Its protein is CASGFTVPGLADSYEQYF.

The chain recombines TRBV15 with TRBJ2-5, with 15 bases fitting TRBD2. Per the germline V gene, CDR1 is LNHNV and CDR2 is YYDKDF (reference sequence). This CDR3 has 17 residues. Unmatched junction bases numbered 8, after V lost 4 bases and J lost 5 bases. Here the CDR3 reads CATSTGLAGGAAETQYF. CDR3 coding DNA: TGTGCCACCAGCACCGGACTAGCGGGGGGGGCGGCTGAGACCCAGTACTTC.

This clone was counted only a few times. The V and J genes are TRBV18 and TRBJ1-2; D not certain. Germline lookup yields CDR1 KGHSH and CDR2 LQKENI. The CDR3 contains 15 residues. V lost 3 bases and J 5 bases, leaving 16 bases between the germline ends. This CDR3 is CASSPMGKLPYGYTF. DNA for the CDR3: TGTGCCAGCTCACCTATGGGAAAACTGCCATATGGCTACACCTTC.

V and J are TRBV30 and TRBJ1-2; TRBD1 agrees at 7 bases. V lost 4 bases to trimming and J lost 8 bases; unmatched junction nucleotides: 7. Germline CDR1 reads GTSNPN; CDR2 reads SVGIG (reference sequence). The CDR3 length is 12 residues. The CDR3 here is CAWTQGRGGYTF. As DNA, the CDR3 is TGTGCCTGGACACAGGGGCGGGGGGGCTACACCTTC.

The rearrangement links TRBV10-3 to TRBJ2-3; D remains unclear. The length of the CDR3 is 14 residues. V dropped 2 bases and J dropped 4 bases, with 10 bases sitting between them. Germline values: CDR1 ENHRY, CDR2 SYGVKD. The DNA for the CDR3 is TGTGCCATCAGTGAGAAAAGCGCCGCAGATACGCAGTATTTT. As protein: CAISEKSAADTQYF.

V gene TRBV10-1 combines with J gene TRBJ1-5; no clear D gene. This CDR3 comprises 13 residues. The germline CDR1 and CDR2 sequences are WNHNN and SYGVQD (reference sequence). V gave up 0 bases and J gave up 4 bases, with 4 bases separating them. This chain's CDR3 is CASSESQNQPQHF. As DNA, the CDR3 is TGCGCCAGCAGTGAGTCGCAAAATCAGCCCCAGCATTTT.

The V gene is TRBV9, the J gene TRBJ1-2, with D unclear. V shed 4 bases and J shed 3 bases, with 13 bases lying between them. Germline CDR1 is SGDLS and CDR2 is YYNGEE. The CDR3 consists of 14 residues. The CDR3 DNA sequence: TGTGCCAGCAGCTTCCTTGGGGTCGACTATGGCTACACCTTC. Amino acid sequence: CASSFLGVDYGYTF.

This rearrangement joins TRBV12-5 to TRBJ1-6, with D possibly matching TRBD1 (5 bases). CDR3 length: 15 residues. With 3 bases removed from V and 10 bases from J, the gap between germline ends came to 16 bases. Germline CDR1 is LGHNT and CDR2 is FRNRAP. The CDR3 sequence: CASGFGTVLASPLHF. As DNA, the CDR3 is TGTGCTAGTGGTTTTGGGACGGTTTTGGCGTCACCCCTCCACTTT.

The rearrangement uses TRBV30 and TRBJ1-2; D might be TRBD1 (6 bases). This CDR3 contains 14 residues. V lost 3 bases and J lost 4, with 15 bases in between. Germline V lookup: CDR1 GTSNPN, CDR2 SVGIG (reference sequence). The CDR3 sequence is CAWRPQGYAYGYTF. Written as DNA, the CDR3 is TGTGCCTGGAGACCGCAGGGGTATGCCTATGGCTACACCTTC.

The chain is built from TRBV7-3 and TRBJ2-6, with 8 bases aligning to TRBD1. Germline-derived CDR1 and CDR2 are SGHTA and FQGTGA. J gave up 0 bases and V 3 bases, and 7 bases lay outside the gene matches. The CDR3 extends over 18 amino acids. For the CDR3, the DNA is TGTGCCAGCAGCTTGCTGACAGGGGCCAGCTCTGGGGCCAACGTCCTGACTTTC. It specifies CASSLLTGASSGANVLTF.

V gene TRBV6-5 combines with J gene TRBJ1-5; no reliable D call. Germline loops: CDR1 MNHEY, CDR2 SVGAGI. The CDR3 is 13 residues long. Deletions cut 0 bases from V and 3 bases from J, with 3 bases between. CDR3 sequence: CASSYSVNQPQHF. In nucleotides, the CDR3 is TGTGCCAGCAGTTACTCCGTCAATCAGCCCCAGCATTTT.

V is TRBV9 and J is TRBJ2-7; D is uncertain. This CDR3 is 14 amino acids long. CDR1 and CDR2 (germline): SGDLS, YYNGEE. Deletions cut 0 bases from V and 0 bases from J, with 7 bases between. This CDR3 is CASSVEWTSYEQYF. In DNA form, the CDR3 reads TGTGCCAGCAGCGTAGAGTGGACCTCCTACGAGCAGTACTTC.

This rearrangement joins TRBV6-6 to TRBJ2-7; D is unresolved. CDR1 and CDR2 from the germline V gene are MNHNY and SVGAGI (reference sequence). Deletions cut 2 bases from V and 4 bases from J, with 6 bases between. This CDR3 contains 12 residues. CDR3 sequence reads: CASSYPEYEQYF. The CDR3 nucleotides are TGTGCCAGCAGTTACCCAGAGTACGAGCAGTACTTC.

CDR3 sequence: CASSVDFSNQPQHF. CDR3 DNA sequence: TGTGCCAGCAGTGTCGACTTTAGCAATCAGCCCCAGCATTTT. The chain links TRBV6-4 to TRBJ1-5; D ambiguous. With 4 bases removed from V and 0 bases from J, the gap between germline ends came to 7 bases. The V gene's germline CDR1 is MRHNA and CDR2 SNTAGT. The CDR3 is 14 residues long.

CDR3 sequence (DNA): TGTGCCAGCAGCTTTGAGCCCCACATCACTGAAGCTTTCTTT. Its translation: CASSFEPHITEAFF. The chain is built from TRBV5-6 and TRBJ1-1; no definite D call. The CDR3 is 14 amino acids. Trimming pared 2 bases from V and 4 bases from J, leaving 12 bases between. CDR1 is SGHDT and CDR2 is YYEEEE in the germline V gene.

This clone has a handful of counts. The chain uses TRBV5-1 and TRBJ2-4, with 9 bases matching TRBD1. The germline V gene has CDR1 SGHRS and CDR2 YFSETQ. The length of the CDR3 is 15 residues. The V segment lost 4 bases and the J segment 6 bases; nucleotides outside the gene matches: 8. The CDR3 DNA is TGCGCCAGCAGCCGGAGGACAGGGGTTACAAACATTCAGTACTTC. Residues: CASSRRTGVTNIQYF.

The chain joins TRBV30 to TRBJ1-4; D uncertain. Trimming removed 2 bases from V and 0 bases from J, with 10 bases in between. The CDR3 loop spans 15 amino acids. CDR1 is GTSNPN and CDR2 is SVGIG in the germline V gene (reference sequence). The CDR3 nucleotides read TGTGCCTGGAGTATAGGGTTTGCAACTAATGAAAAACTGTTTTTT. Translated: CAWSIGFATNEKLFF.

The V call is TRBV12-5, the J call TRBJ2-5; TRBD1 matches at 9 bases. The germline gives CDR1 LGHNT, CDR2 FRNRAP. The CDR3 runs 14 residues. The V segment lost 5 bases and the J segment 4 bases; nucleotides outside the gene matches: 5. CDR3 region: CASGPDRGSETQYF. The CDR3 nucleotides read TGTGCTAGTGGTCCCGACAGGGGGTCAGAGACCCAGTACTTC.

The gene calls are TRBV28 and TRBJ1-2; tentatively, D is TRBD1 (5 bases). CDR3 length: 14 amino acids. CDR1 and CDR2 from the germline V gene are MDHEN and SYDVKM. V dropped 6 bases and J dropped 7 bases, with 18 bases sitting between them. In DNA, the CDR3 is TGTGCCAGCAGCCGAGGCAGGGTCGGTGCTGGCTACACCTTC. Protein sequence: CASSRGRVGAGYTF.

The V call is TRBV2, the J call TRBJ2-3; D gene uncertain. The CDR3 extends over 14 amino acids. The V gene lost 4 bases and the J gene lost 1 base, with 9 bases spanning the gap. CDR1 and CDR2 (germline): SNHLY, FYNNEI. The CDR3 region has the DNA TGTGCCAGCAGTGGAAGTGGCGGCACAGATACGCAGTATTTT. Amino acids: CASSGSGGTDTQYF.